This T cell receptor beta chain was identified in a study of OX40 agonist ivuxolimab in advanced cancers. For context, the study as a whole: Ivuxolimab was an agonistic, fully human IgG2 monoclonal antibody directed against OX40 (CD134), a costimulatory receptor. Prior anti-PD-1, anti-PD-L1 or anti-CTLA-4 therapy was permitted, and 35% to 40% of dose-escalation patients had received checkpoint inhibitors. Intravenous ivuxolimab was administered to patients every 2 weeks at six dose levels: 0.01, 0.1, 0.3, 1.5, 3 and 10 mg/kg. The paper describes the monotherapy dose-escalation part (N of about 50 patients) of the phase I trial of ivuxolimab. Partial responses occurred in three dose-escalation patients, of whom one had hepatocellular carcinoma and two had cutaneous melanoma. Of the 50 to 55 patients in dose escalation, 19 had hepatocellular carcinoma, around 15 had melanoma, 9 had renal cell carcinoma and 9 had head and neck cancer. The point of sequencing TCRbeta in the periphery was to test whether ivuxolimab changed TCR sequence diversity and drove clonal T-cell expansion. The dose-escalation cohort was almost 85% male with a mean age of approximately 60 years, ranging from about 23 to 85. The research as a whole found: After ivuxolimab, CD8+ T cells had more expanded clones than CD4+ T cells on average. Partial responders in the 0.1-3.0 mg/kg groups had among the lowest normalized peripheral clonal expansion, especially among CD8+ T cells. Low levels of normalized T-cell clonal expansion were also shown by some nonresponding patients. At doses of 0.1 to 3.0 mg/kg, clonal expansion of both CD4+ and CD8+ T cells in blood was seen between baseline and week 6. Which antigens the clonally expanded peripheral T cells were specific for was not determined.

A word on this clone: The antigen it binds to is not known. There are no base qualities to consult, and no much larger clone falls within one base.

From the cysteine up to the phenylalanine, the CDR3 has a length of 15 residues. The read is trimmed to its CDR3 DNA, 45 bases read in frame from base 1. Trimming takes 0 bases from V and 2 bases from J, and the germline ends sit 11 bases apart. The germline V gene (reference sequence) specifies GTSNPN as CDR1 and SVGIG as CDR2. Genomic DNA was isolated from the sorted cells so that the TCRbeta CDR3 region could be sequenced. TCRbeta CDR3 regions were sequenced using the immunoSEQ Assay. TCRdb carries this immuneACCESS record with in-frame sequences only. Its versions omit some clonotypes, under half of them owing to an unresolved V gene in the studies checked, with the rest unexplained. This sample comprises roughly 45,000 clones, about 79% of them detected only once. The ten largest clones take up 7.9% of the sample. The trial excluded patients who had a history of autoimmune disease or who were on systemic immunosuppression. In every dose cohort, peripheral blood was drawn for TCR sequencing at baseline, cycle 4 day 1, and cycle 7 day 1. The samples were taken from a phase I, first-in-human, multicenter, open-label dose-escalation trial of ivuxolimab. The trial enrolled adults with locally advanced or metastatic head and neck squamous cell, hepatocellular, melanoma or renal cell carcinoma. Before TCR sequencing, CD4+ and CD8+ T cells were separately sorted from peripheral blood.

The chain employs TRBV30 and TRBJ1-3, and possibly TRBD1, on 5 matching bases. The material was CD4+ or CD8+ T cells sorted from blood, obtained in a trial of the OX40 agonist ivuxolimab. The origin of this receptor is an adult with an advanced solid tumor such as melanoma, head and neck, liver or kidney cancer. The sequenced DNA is TGTGCCTGGAGTGTAGGGGTTTCTACTGGAAACACCATATATTTT. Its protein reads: CAWSVGVSTGNTIYF.